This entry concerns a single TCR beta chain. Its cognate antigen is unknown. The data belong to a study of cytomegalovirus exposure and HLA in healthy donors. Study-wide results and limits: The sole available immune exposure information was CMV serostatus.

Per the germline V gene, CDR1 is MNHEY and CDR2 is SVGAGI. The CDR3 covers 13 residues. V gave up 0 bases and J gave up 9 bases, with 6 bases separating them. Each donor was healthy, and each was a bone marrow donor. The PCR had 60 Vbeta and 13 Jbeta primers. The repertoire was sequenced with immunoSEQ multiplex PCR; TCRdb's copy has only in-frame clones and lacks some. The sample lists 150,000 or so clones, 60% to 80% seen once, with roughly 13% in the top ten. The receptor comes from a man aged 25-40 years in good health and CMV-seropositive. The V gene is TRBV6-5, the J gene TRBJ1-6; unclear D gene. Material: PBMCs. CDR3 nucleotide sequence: TGTGCCAGCAGTTACTCCCGGGGTTCACCCCTCCACTTT. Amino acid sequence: CASSYSRGSPLHF.